The 24 T cell receptor beta chains below were found in one sample sequenced in a study of resident and recirculating memory T cells in vitiligo. The method was immunoSEQ multiplex PCR; TCRdb's version includes in-frame clones alone and lacks a portion of them. The repertoire holds roughly 76,000 clones, with approximately 91% as singletons. The material sequenced was blood. The receptors were sampled from a male donor with vitiligo.

The chain joins TRBV10-3 to TRBJ1-6; a weak D match, TRBD1 (5 bases). CDR1 is ENHRY, CDR2 SYGVKD, per germline. The CDR3 has 17 amino acids. V gave up 4 bases and J gave up 0 bases, with 13 bases separating them. The CDR3: CAISGLREGSYNSPLHF. Here the CDR3 DNA reads TGTGCCATCAGTGGTCTCAGGGAAGGCTCCTATAATTCACCCCTCCACTTT.

CDR3 bases: TGCGCCAGCAGCTTGGGACAGGGCATCTACAATGAGCAGTTCTTC. Its protein product is CASSLGQGIYNEQFF. The chain has TRBV5-1 and TRBJ2-1; 7 positions agree with TRBD1. Germline V gene data show CDR1 as SGHRS and CDR2 as YFSETQ. The CDR3 spans 15 residues. The V and J ends lost 0 bases and 3 bases, in that order; junction bases with no gene match: 3.

This chain uses TRBV30 with TRBJ1-1, with D perhaps TRBD1 (6 bases). Germline CDR1 is GTSNPN and CDR2 is SVGIG (reference sequence). Trimming removed 5 bases from V and 5 bases from J, with 21 bases in between. The CDR3 consists of 15 residues. As DNA, the CDR3 is TGTGCCTGGGTCCCCCCCGGGACAAGAGGGACTGAAGCTTTCTTT. It is translated as CAWVPPGTRGTEAFF.

The chain combines TRBV9 with TRBJ2-3; a weak D match, TRBD2 (5 bases). Trimming stripped 1 base from V and 5 bases from J, with 11 bases between. Germline values: CDR1 SGDLS, CDR2 YYNGEE. The CDR3 contains 14 residues. The CDR3 loop is CASSVSLGGDTQYF. As DNA, the CDR3 is TGTGCCAGCAGCGTATCTCTCGGAGGAGATACGCAGTATTTT.

The chain joins TRBV2 to TRBJ1-5, with 8 bases matching TRBD1. The germline gives CDR1 SNHLY, CDR2 FYNNEI. CDR3 length equals 14 residues. The trim removed 6 bases at V and 9 bases at J, leaving 10 bases unmatched. The CDR3 reads CASRGQVGILPQHF. For the CDR3, the DNA is TGTGCCAGCAGGGGACAGGTCGGGATCCTGCCCCAGCATTTT.

CDR3 sequence reads: CASSHRGLFYEQYF. CDR3 in DNA: TGTGCCAGCAGCCACCGTGGACTGTTCTACGAGCAGTACTTC. V gene TRBV28 combines with J gene TRBJ2-7; maybe TRBD2 (5 bases). Looked up from germline, CDR1 is MDHEN and CDR2 is SYDVKM. The CDR3 length is 14 residues. Trimming took 6 bases from V and 3 from J, leaving 15 bases between them.

This clone was seen only a few times. V and J are TRBV4-1 and TRBJ1-1; D might be TRBD1 (6 bases). Germline CDR1 reads MGHRA; CDR2 reads YSYEKL. CDR3 length: 15 residues. The V gene lost 4 bases and the J gene lost 6 bases, with 18 bases spanning the gap. The CDR3 bases are TGCGCCAGCAGCCTTCGACAGGAAAAAAGGGCTGAAGCTTTCTTT. Translation: CASSLRQEKRAEAFF.

The chain is built from TRBV7-3 and TRBJ2-4; D possibly corresponds to TRBD2 (5 bases). The germline V gene encodes CDR1 SGHTA and CDR2 FQGTGA. There are 15 residues in the CDR3. The germline V and J ends were trimmed by 0 bases and 0 bases, with 6 bases remaining between them. The CDR3 bases are TGTGCCAGCAGCTTAACCGGACTAGCCAAAAACATTCAGTACTTC. Amino acids: CASSLTGLAKNIQYF. The variable domain in full, completed from reference TRBV7-3 and TRBJ2-4, reads GAGVSQTPSNKVTEKGKYVELRCDPISGHTALYWYRQSLGQGPEFLIYFQGTGAADDSGLPNDRFFAVRPEGSVSTLKIQRTERGDSAVYLCASSLTGLAKNIQYFGAGTRLSVL.

CDR3 DNA sequence: TGTGCCAGTAGTATAATCGACACGAACTATGGCTACACCTTC. It yields the protein CASSIIDTNYGYTF. The chain combines TRBV19 with TRBJ1-2; D gene uncertain. Germline V gene data show CDR1 as LNHDA and CDR2 as SQIVND (reference sequence). Trimming took 2 bases from V and 2 from J, leaving 9 bases between them. This CDR3 comprises 14 residues.

The chain recombines TRBV25-1 with TRBJ2-5; the match to TRBD1 covers 10 bases. Judging by the DNA end, TRBJ2-7 fits better; the J call may be wrong. There are 14 residues in the CDR3. From germline, CDR1 is MGHDK and CDR2 SYGVNS. The CDR3 spells CASSFRDRGYEQYF. CDR3 nucleotides: TGTGCCAGCAGTTTCCGGGACAGGGGCTACGAGCAGTACTTC.

This chain connects TRBV4-1 to TRBJ1-5; TRBD1 aligns across 7 bases. In germline, CDR1 is MGHRA, CDR2 YSYEKL. The CDR3 runs to 16 residues. J lost 5 bases, V lost 1 base, and 8 bases had no gene match. This chain's CDR3 is CASSQVGTVADQPQHF. CDR3 nucleotides: TGCGCCAGCAGCCAAGTGGGGACAGTAGCTGATCAGCCCCAGCATTTT.

The count of this clone is one. V usage is TRBV19 and J usage is TRBJ1-1, with a weak D call TRBD1 (6 bases). CDR1 and CDR2 (germline): LNHDA, SQIVND (reference sequence). CDR3 length equals 16 residues. Between the trimmed V and J ends, which lost 4 bases and 0 bases, there was a span of 15 bases. CDR3: CASSTLWQGLNTEAFF. The CDR3 DNA sequence: TGTGCCAGTAGTACCCTTTGGCAGGGGCTGAACACTGAAGCTTTCTTT.

The chain has TRBV29-1 and TRBJ2-3; TRBD1 might be the D (6 bases). Germline V gene lookup returns CDR1 SQVTM and CDR2 ANQGSEA. The CDR3 is 12 amino acids. Trimming took off 6 bases at V and 3 bases at J, with 10 bases between the two ends. The CDR3 DNA reads as TGCAGCGTCGGACAGAGAACAGATACGCAGTATTTT. Its protein product is CSVGQRTDTQYF.

J is TRBJ1-2 and V is TRBV6-5, with D tentatively TRBD1 (5 bases). Trimming shortened V by 2 bases and J by 5 bases, and 15 bases separated the two germline ends. The CDR3 spans 15 residues. Germline lookup yields CDR1 MNHEY and CDR2 SVGAGI. CDR3 protein: CASSYGRDRTYGYTF. The CDR3 nucleotides are TGTGCCAGCAGTTACGGGAGGGACCGCACTTATGGCTACACCTTC.

For this clone: Other DNA sequences in the sample encode the same CDR3. This chain uses TRBV6-1 with TRBJ1-2, with D uncertain. Germline V CDR1 and CDR2: MNHNS, SASEGT. V shed 11 bases and J shed 8 bases, with 18 bases lying between them. The CDR3 is 12 amino acids. The CDR3 region is CASRPTFWGYTF. DNA for the CDR3: TGTGCCTCCCGCCCGACATTTTGGGGCTACACCTTC.

The genes are TRBV6-6 and TRBJ2-3; 10 bases are shared with TRBD2. The V gene's germline CDR1 is MNHNY and CDR2 SVGAGI (reference sequence). This CDR3 region has 15 residues. The J segment lost 1 base and the V segment lost 6 bases, leaving 4 bases of the junction unmatched. Here the CDR3 reads CASSPGLAGTDTQYF. Here the CDR3 DNA reads TGTGCCAGCAGCCCCGGACTAGCGGGCACAGATACGCAGTATTTT.

The chain links TRBV10-3 to TRBJ1-2; tentative D call: TRBD1 (6 bases). The V gene lost 3 bases and the J gene lost 0 bases, with 17 bases spanning the gap. The CDR3 covers 17 residues. From germline, CDR1 is ENHRY and CDR2 SYGVKD. CDR3 protein: CAISDPVRGLANYGYTF. The CDR3 DNA is TGTGCCATCAGTGACCCTGTCAGGGGCCTGGCTAACTATGGCTACACCTTC.

This clone is a singleton in its sample. The V and J genes are TRBV5-6 and TRBJ2-5, with D possibly being TRBD2 (6 bases). The CDR3 covers 17 residues. V was shortened by 0 bases and J by 3 bases, with 18 bases between the two germline ends. Germline V lookup: CDR1 SGHDT, CDR2 YYEEEE. The CDR3 bases are TGTGCCAGCAGCTTGGATGTGGGCTCCCCGGGGGAAGAGACCCAGTACTTC. Its translation is CASSLDVGSPGEETQYF.

This chain links TRBV5-1 with TRBJ1-1; D is unresolved. The germline gives CDR1 SGHRS, CDR2 YFSETQ. This CDR3 has 13 residues. V gave up 0 bases and J gave up 7 bases, with 10 bases separating them. CDR3 sequence: CASSLGVEDEAFF. The CDR3 bases are TGCGCCAGCAGCTTGGGTGTGGAGGATGAAGCTTTCTTT.

This clone was seen more than once but under ten times. The chain links TRBV18 to TRBJ1-2; D unresolved. Germline CDR1 reads KGHSH; CDR2 reads LQKENI. The germline V and J ends were trimmed by 6 bases and 2 bases, with 10 bases remaining between them. The CDR3 runs to 13 residues. The CDR3, as DNA: TGTGCCAGCTCCCCTACAGAGAACTATGGCTACACCTTC. Amino acid sequence: CASSPTENYGYTF.

The chain couples TRBV30 to TRBJ2-1, with 12 bases aligning to TRBD2. Germline V lookup: CDR1 GTSNPN, CDR2 SVGIG (reference sequence). This CDR3 spans 14 amino acids. The CDR3 region has the DNA TGTGGATGGGGGCTAGCGGGGGGGCCTGATGAGCAGTTCTTC. Encoded protein: CGWGLAGGPDEQFF.

This clone was found once. This chain joins TRBV2 and TRBJ1-2; D ambiguous. The V gene lost 6 bases and the J gene lost 3 bases, with 17 bases spanning the gap. Germline V gene lookup returns CDR1 SNHLY and CDR2 FYNNEI. The CDR3 has 15 amino acids. The CDR3 here is CASRGGQADYYGYTF. In nucleotides, the CDR3 is TGTGCCAGCAGGGGAGGGCAGGCGGATTACTATGGCTACACCTTC.

The rearrangement uses TRBV4-2 and TRBJ2-1; 16 nucleotides line up with TRBD2. V trimming: 3 bases; J trimming: 6 bases; junction bases outside the gene matches: 5. The CDR3 has 17 amino acids. CDR1 is LGHNA, CDR2 YNFKEQ, per germline. In DNA, the CDR3 is TGTGCCAGCAGCCAGGGTGGGACTAGCGGGGGGGCCAATGAGCAGTTCTTC. It yields the protein CASSQGGTSGGANEQFF.

This clone was observed once. V is TRBV5-1 and J is TRBJ1-1, with a possible D match to TRBD1 (5 bases). V lost 7 bases to trimming and J lost 7 bases, with 20 bases between them. CDR1 is SGHRS, CDR2 YFSETQ, per germline. The CDR3 runs to 14 residues. The CDR3 is CASQGAPAAFEAFF. CDR3 nucleotide sequence: TGCGCCAGCCAAGGGGCTCCCGCTGCCTTTGAAGCTTTCTTT.